This is a list of T cell receptor beta chains from one sample in a study of T cells after yellow fever vaccination. TCRdb redid the calling of the 5' RACE reads with MiXCR, one entry per CDR3 protein. Counted here are approximately 300,000 distinct CDR3 sequences, around 7.3% occurring once; the ten biggest clones make up roughly a sixth. This specimen was PBMCs, taken about 49 days after the first yellow fever vaccination. The receptors shown here come from a man younger than 35 who received the YFV17D yellow fever vaccine. Each CDR3 is given with its conserved first and last residue. Each record gives: J gene, D gene, V gene, clone size, CDR3 DNA, CDR3 protein. The D gene is left open where the match is weak. Size is stated for part of the rows, as once, few or many counts, or as a class when the clone is expanded.

j_gene: TRBJ2-1
d_gene: .
v_gene: TRBV11-2
abundance: .
CDR3nt: TGTGCCAGCAGCTGGACAGCCAACAATGAGCAGTTCTTC
CDR3aa: CASSWTANNEQFF

j_gene: TRBJ2-5
d_gene: TRBD2
v_gene: TRBV5-1
abundance: .
CDR3nt: TGCGCCAGCAGTTTTGGTACTAGCGGGGCCCAAGAGACCCAGTACTTC
CDR3aa: CASSFGTSGAQETQYF

j_gene: TRBJ2-7
d_gene: .
v_gene: TRBV7-2
abundance: many
CDR3nt: TGTGCCAGCAGCTTAGAGGCGGCGGGGTCCGAGCAGTACTTC
CDR3aa: CASSLEAAGSEQYF

j_gene: TRBJ2-1
d_gene: .
v_gene: TRBV20-1
abundance: .
CDR3nt: TGCAGTGCTAGACTCGTCGGCGGCTCCTACAATGAGCAGTTCTTC
CDR3aa: CSARLVGGSYNEQFF

j_gene: TRBJ1-5
d_gene: TRBD1
v_gene: TRBV5-1
abundance: .
CDR3nt: TGCGCCAGCAGACCAGACAGGGGCAATCAGCCCCAGCATTTT
CDR3aa: CASRPDRGNQPQHF

j_gene: TRBJ1-1
d_gene: .
v_gene: TRBV5-6
abundance: few
CDR3nt: TGTGCCAGCAGCTTGGGGGCCCGGGGAGCTTTCTTT
CDR3aa: CASSLGARGAFF

j_gene: TRBJ1-2
d_gene: .
v_gene: TRBV10-3
abundance: few
CDR3nt: TGTGCCATCAGTGAGCGGCAGATCGGTTATGGCTACACCTTC
CDR3aa: CAISERQIGYGYTF

j_gene: TRBJ2-3
d_gene: .
v_gene: TRBV7-9
abundance: .
CDR3nt: TGTGCCAGCAGCCGGCGGGTCGCCCCAGATACGCAGTATTTT
CDR3aa: CASSRRVAPDTQYF

j_gene: TRBJ1-1
d_gene: .
v_gene: TRBV7-9
abundance: few
CDR3nt: TGTGCCAGCAGCTCTTCAGCGAACACTGAAGCTTTCTTT
CDR3aa: CASSSSANTEAFF

j_gene: TRBJ1-5
d_gene: .
v_gene: TRBV5-6
abundance: few
CDR3nt: TGTGCCAGCAGCTTTTGGGGGGGGAATCAGCCCCAGCATTTT
CDR3aa: CASSFWGGNQPQHF

j_gene: TRBJ1-5
d_gene: .
v_gene: TRBV27
abundance: many
CDR3nt: TGTGCCAGCAGCCCAACAGGGTTTAGCAATCAGCCCCAGCATTTT
CDR3aa: CASSPTGFSNQPQHF

j_gene: TRBJ1-2
d_gene: .
v_gene: TRBV7-2
abundance: few
CDR3nt: TGTGCCAGCAGCTTTGGATCTCCTAACTATGGCTACACCTTC
CDR3aa: CASSFGSPNYGYTF

j_gene: TRBJ2-7
d_gene: TRBD2
v_gene: TRBV2
abundance: few
CDR3nt: TGTGCCAGCAGTGGACTAGCTGTGCCCGGGAACGAGCAGTACTTC
CDR3aa: CASSGLAVPGNEQYF

j_gene: TRBJ2-7
d_gene: TRBD1
v_gene: TRBV27
abundance: .
CDR3nt: TGTGCCAGCAGTCTTACAGGGGCCTTAGGGTGGGAGCAGTACTTC
CDR3aa: CASSLTGALGWEQYF

j_gene: TRBJ2-5
d_gene: TRBD1
v_gene: TRBV9
abundance: .
CDR3nt: TGTGCCAGCAGCGTGGGGCCAGGGGGTTCGATAGAGACCCAGTACTTC
CDR3aa: CASSVGPGGSIETQYF

j_gene: TRBJ2-1
d_gene: .
v_gene: TRBV7-2
abundance: few
CDR3nt: TGTGCCAGCAGACAAAGGGCCGGCTCCTACAATGAGCAGTTCTTC
CDR3aa: CASRQRAGSYNEQFF

j_gene: TRBJ1-1
d_gene: .
v_gene: TRBV10-3
abundance: many
CDR3nt: TGTGCCGCTTACAGTGGGGAGGGGGACACTGAAGCTTTCTTT
CDR3aa: CAAYSGEGDTEAFF

j_gene: TRBJ2-3
d_gene: .
v_gene: TRBV5-1
abundance: many
CDR3nt: TGCGCCAGCAGCTTACTCGAAGGAGATACGCAGTATTTT
CDR3aa: CASSLLEGDTQYF

j_gene: TRBJ2-1
d_gene: TRBD2
v_gene: TRBV27
abundance: few
CDR3nt: TGTGCCAGTTCTAGCGGGGGGGGATACAATGAGCAGTTCTTC
CDR3aa: CASSSGGGYNEQFF

j_gene: TRBJ1-6
d_gene: .
v_gene: TRBV20-1
abundance: few
CDR3nt: TGCAGTGCTAGAGACCCCAGGATTCACTCCTATAATTCACCCCTCCACTTT
CDR3aa: CSARDPRIHSYNSPLHF